Listed here are 25 T cell receptor beta chains from one sample, sequenced in a study of CD8 T cells in ankylosing spondylitis. Each CDR3 protein gets one entry after TCRdb re-called the 5' RACE reads with MiXCR. Altogether about 340,000 distinct CDR3 sequences are present, about 15% being singletons, with the ten largest covering about 1%. Source material: blood, either unsorted or a sorted T cell fraction (not recorded which). The receptor set was obtained from a male donor with ankylosing spondylitis or in good health (not recorded which).

The rearrangement uses TRBV19 and TRBJ1-5; D unclear. CDR1 and CDR2 from the germline V gene are LNHDA and SQIVND (reference sequence). Between the trimmed V and J ends, which lost 3 bases and 7 bases, there was a span of 7 bases. The CDR3 totals 12 residues. For the CDR3, the DNA is TGTGCCAGTAGTATCTCTCTACAGCCCCAGCATTTT. This gives the protein CASSISLQPQHF.

The J gene is TRBJ2-3, the V gene TRBV20-1; no firm D call. Per germline, CDR1 DFQATT and CDR2 SNEGSKA (reference sequence). This CDR3 region has 14 residues. The V gene lost 3 bases and the J gene lost 6 bases, with 16 bases spanning the gap. For the CDR3, the DNA is TGCAGTGCTAGCCCCCCTTTGACGGCGGATACGCAGTATTTT. It specifies CSASPPLTADTQYF.

The sample holds a few counts of this clonotype. The chain employs TRBV12-3 or TRBV12-4 and TRBJ2-5; TRBD2 is a possible D gene (6 bases). The CDR3 contains 16 residues. The germline V and J ends were trimmed by 3 bases and 5 bases, with 19 bases remaining between them. For the CDR3, the DNA is TGTGCCAGCAGTTTCGGCCTGGGAGCGGAGGGGGAGACCCAGTACTTC. The encoded protein is CASSFGLGAEGETQYF.

This clonotype occurred a few times. This chain links TRBV5-1 with TRBJ1-1, with D possibly TRBD1 on 6 matching bases. The CDR3 runs to 15 residues. Trimming took off 3 bases at V and 1 base at J, with 13 bases between the two ends. Per germline, CDR1 SGHRS and CDR2 YFSETQ. Here the CDR3 DNA reads TGCGCCAGCAGCTCCGGACAGCCGCGGAACACTGAAGCTTTCTTT. Protein: CASSSGQPRNTEAFF. The complete variable domain, with remaining parts taken from reference TRBV5-1 and TRBJ1-1, reads KAGVTQTPRYLIKTRGQQVTLSCSPISGHRSVSWYQQTPGQGLQFLFEYFSETQRNKGNFPGRFSGRQFSNSRSEMNVSTLELGDSALYLCASSSGQPRNTEAFFGQGTRLTVV.

This CDR3 is CASSQDGHEQFF. CDR3 DNA: TGTGCCAGCAGCCAAGATGGCCATGAGCAGTTCTTC. V and J are TRBV3-1 and TRBJ2-1; the D is unclear. The germline V and J ends were trimmed by 0 bases and 8 bases, with 5 bases remaining between them. The CDR3 is 12 amino acids. The germline V gene has CDR1 LGHDT and CDR2 YNNKEL (reference sequence).

The chain recombines TRBV6-1 with TRBJ2-7; a possible D gene is TRBD2 (6 bases). The germline V gene has CDR1 MNHNS and CDR2 SASEGT. The CDR3 is made up of 13 amino acids. Between the trimmed V and J ends, which lost 11 bases and 0 bases, there was a span of 14 bases. CDR3 sequence: CASGDDSSYEQYF. The CDR3 DNA reads as TGTGCCTCGGGGGACGACAGCTCCTACGAGCAGTACTTC.

This clonotype has more than one count but fewer than ten. The CDR3 here is CAIRGTGDNSPLHF. CDR3 nucleotides: TGTGCCATCAGAGGGACAGGGGATAATTCACCCCTCCACTTT. The chain recombines TRBV10-3 with TRBJ1-6, with 10 bases identical to TRBD1. The CDR3 runs 14 residues. J was trimmed by 5 bases and V by 6 bases; bases with no gene match: 1. CDR1 and CDR2 (germline): ENHRY, SYGVKD.

This chain links TRBV6-1 with TRBJ2-4; possible D gene TRBD1, 5 bases. The CDR3 totals 15 residues. Trimming cost V 2 bases and J 0 bases, with 8 bases left between them. Looked up from germline, CDR1 is MNHNS and CDR2 is SASEGT. The CDR3 spells CASSEPRVAKNIQYF. The CDR3 nucleotides are TGTGCCAGCAGTGAACCCAGGGTAGCCAAAAACATTCAGTACTTC.

This chain joins TRBV2 and TRBJ1-5; D is unresolved. This CDR3 contains 14 residues. Germline lookup yields CDR1 SNHLY and CDR2 FYNNEI. With 6 bases removed from V and 6 bases from J, the gap between germline ends came to 15 bases. The chain's CDR3 is CASSPEARSQPQHF. DNA of the CDR3: TGTGCCAGCAGCCCTGAGGCAAGATCTCAGCCCCAGCATTTT.

The CDR3 spells CAISATTKGGKKNTEAFF. Written as DNA, the CDR3 is TGTGCCATCAGTGCCACCACCAAAGGGGGCAAAAAGAACACTGAAGCTTTCTTT. This sequence joins TRBV10-3 and TRBJ1-1; 7 nucleotides align to TRBD1. Germline loops: CDR1 ENHRY, CDR2 SYGVKD. V shed 4 bases, J shed 1 base, and the junction held 15 bases outside the gene matches. The CDR3 has 18 amino acids.

This rearrangement joins TRBV4-2 to TRBJ1-4; D is unclear. Germline assignment: CDR1 LGHNA and CDR2 YNFKEQ. The CDR3 has 19 amino acids. Trimming removed 2 bases from V and 2 bases from J, with 21 bases in between. CDR3 region: CASSQLGYAFEETNEKLFF. The CDR3 nucleotides read TGTGCCAGCAGCCAACTCGGGTACGCCTTTGAAGAGACTAATGAAAAACTGTTTTTT.

This clonotype has a handful of counts. The chain couples TRBV6-5 to TRBJ2-1; the D gene is possibly TRBD2 (6 bases). This CDR3 has 12 amino acids. The germline V gene has CDR1 MNHEY and CDR2 SVGAGI. The ends were cut back, 4 bases at V and 13 bases at J, with 14 bases in the middle. CDR3 DNA sequence: TGTGCCAGCAGTTCCCGGGGACTTTCCCAGTTCTTC. Translation gives CASSSRGLSQFF.

This clonotype was seen more than once but under ten times. The V and J genes are TRBV3-1 and TRBJ2-2, with D possibly matching TRBD2 (7 bases). Germline V gene sequence: CDR1 LGHDT, CDR2 YNNKEL (reference sequence). The CDR3 contains 17 residues. The V and J ends lost 4 bases and 6 bases respectively, with 21 bases between them. The CDR3 loop reads CASSRTLGGGAAGELFF. The DNA for the CDR3 is TGTGCCAGCAGCCGGACACTAGGGGGGGGCGCGGCCGGGGAGCTGTTTTTT. Full variable domain (outside the CDR3, taken from reference TRBV3-1 and TRBJ2-2): DTAVSQTPKYLVTQMGNDKSIKCEQNLGHDTMYWYKQDSKKFLKIMFSYNNKELIINETVPNRFSPKSPDKAHLNLHINSLELGDSAVYFCASSRTLGGGAAGELFFGEGSRLTVL.

The gene calls are TRBV29-1 and TRBJ2-5, with D unclear. The CDR3 is 13 amino acids. V was clipped by 7 bases and J by 4 bases, with 16 bases between them. In germline, CDR1 is SQVTM, CDR2 ANQGSEA. DNA of the CDR3: TGCAGCGCCCTCCTCCTGCCGAGAGAGACCCAGTACTTC. Protein: CSALLLPRETQYF.

The rearrangement uses TRBV2 and TRBJ2-1; no clear D gene. Trimming cost V 6 bases and J 4 bases, with 13 bases left between them. The CDR3 extends over 14 amino acids. In germline, CDR1 is SNHLY, CDR2 FYNNEI. In DNA, the CDR3 is TGTGCCAGCAGCGGGTTTGACCCATACAATGAGCAGTTCTTC. Its translation: CASSGFDPYNEQFF.

DNA of the CDR3: TGTGCCAGCAGCCAAGACAGGGGGGCTACTAATGAAAAACTGTTTTTT. This sequence encodes CASSQDRGATNEKLFF. The chain carries TRBV3-1 and TRBJ1-4, with 7 nucleotides matching TRBD1. Germline assignment: CDR1 LGHDT and CDR2 YNNKEL (reference sequence). This CDR3 is 16 amino acids long. The V and J ends lost 0 bases and 2 bases, in that order; junction bases with no gene match: 3.

V and J are TRBV5-1 and TRBJ1-1; D is unresolved. The CDR3 contains 11 residues. Trimming took 5 bases from V and 6 from J, leaving 8 bases between them. Germline V lookup: CDR1 SGHRS, CDR2 YFSETQ. The CDR3 is CASRGEAEAFF. The CDR3 DNA is TGCGCCAGCAGGGGCGAGGCTGAAGCTTTCTTT.

This rearrangement joins TRBV12-3 or TRBV12-4 to TRBJ2-5; D may correspond to TRBD1 or TRBD2 (5 bases each). The CDR3 is 14 amino acids. Trimming removed 0 bases from V and 7 bases from J, with 12 bases in between. The DNA of the CDR3 is TGTGCCAGCAGTTTAGCGTATAGTGGGGGGACCCAGTACTTC. Translation: CASSLAYSGGTQYF.

J is TRBJ2-4 and V is TRBV25-1; the match to TRBD2 covers 9 bases. J lost 1 base, V lost 8 bases, and 6 bases had no gene match. Germline CDR1 reads MGHDK; CDR2 reads SYGVNS. The CDR3 extends over 15 amino acids. The CDR3 DNA sequence: TGTGCCAGCCGAGGGGCGGGAGGGGCCAAAAACATTCAGTACTTC. As protein: CASRGAGGAKNIQYF.

The J gene is TRBJ2-3, the V gene TRBV6-1, with TRBD1 as a possible D gene (5 bases). V was pared by 6 bases and J by 8 bases, with 21 bases between. CDR1 is MNHNS and CDR2 is SASEGT in the germline V gene. There are 15 residues in the CDR3. CDR3 sequence reads: CASSPGSLNPSTQYF. CDR3 DNA sequence: TGTGCCAGCAGCCCAGGGTCTTTAAACCCCAGTACGCAGTATTTT.

This clonotype was detected ten times or more. The chain links TRBV5-1 to TRBJ2-2; D call uncertain. Between the trimmed V and J ends, which lost 0 bases and 5 bases, there was a span of 11 bases. Germline CDR1 and CDR2: SGHRS and YFSETQ. This CDR3 comprises 15 residues. In DNA, the CDR3 is TGCGCCAGCAGCTTGGGACCTATCGGGACCGGGGAGCTGTTTTTT. It codes for CASSLGPIGTGELFF.

In its sample, this clonotype ranks as medium-sized. V and J are TRBV5-1 and TRBJ1-6, with 8 positions matching TRBD1. CDR1 is SGHRS, CDR2 YFSETQ, per germline. The CDR3 loop spans 15 amino acids. V trimming: 4 bases; J trimming: 10 bases; junction bases outside the gene matches: 10. In DNA, the CDR3 is TGCGCCAGCAGCCTGAAAGGACAGGGCGGCTCACCCCTCCACTTT. It codes for CASSLKGQGGSPLHF.

At least ten counts were recorded for this clonotype. The chain uses TRBV7-2 and TRBJ2-2, with D unclear. CDR1 is SGHTA, CDR2 FQGNSA, per germline. V lost 5 bases, J lost 4 bases, and 5 bases lay in between. This CDR3 comprises 12 residues. The CDR3 bases are TGTGCCAGCAGCCCATCCACCGGGGAGCTGTTTTTT. It translates to CASSPSTGELFF.

The chain uses TRBV20-1 and TRBJ2-7, with TRBD2 as a possible D gene (6 bases). The V end lost 6 bases, the J end lost 0 bases, and 21 bases lay between the germline ends. The germline CDR1 and CDR2 sequences are DFQATT and SNEGSKA (reference sequence). The CDR3 is 16 amino acids. For the CDR3, the DNA is TGCAGTGCCTTAGAACGCCGGGACTGGAGCTCCTACGAGCAGTACTTC. Protein product: CSALERRDWSSYEQYF.

The J gene is TRBJ2-2, the V gene TRBV5-1; TRBD1 aligns across 8 bases. Trimming took 5 bases from V and 5 from J; bases not matched to a gene: 8. The CDR3 has 15 residues. From germline, CDR1 is SGHRS and CDR2 YFSETQ. For the CDR3, the DNA is TGCGCCAGCAGGAAACAGGGGGTCTGGACCGGGGAGCTGTTTTTT. Its protein product is CASRKQGVWTGELFF.